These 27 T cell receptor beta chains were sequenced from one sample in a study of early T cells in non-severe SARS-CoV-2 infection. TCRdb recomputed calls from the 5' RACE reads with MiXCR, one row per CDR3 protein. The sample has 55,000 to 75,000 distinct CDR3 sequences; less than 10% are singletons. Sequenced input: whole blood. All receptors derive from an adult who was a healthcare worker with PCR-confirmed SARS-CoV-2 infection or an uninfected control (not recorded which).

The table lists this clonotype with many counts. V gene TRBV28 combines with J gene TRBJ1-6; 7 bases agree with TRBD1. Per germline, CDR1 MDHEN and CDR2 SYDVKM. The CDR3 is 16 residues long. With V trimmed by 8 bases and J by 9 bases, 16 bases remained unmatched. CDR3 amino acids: CASHETGRPLGSPLHF. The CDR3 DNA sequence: TGTGCCAGCCACGAGACAGGGAGGCCCCTAGGTTCACCCCTCCACTTT.

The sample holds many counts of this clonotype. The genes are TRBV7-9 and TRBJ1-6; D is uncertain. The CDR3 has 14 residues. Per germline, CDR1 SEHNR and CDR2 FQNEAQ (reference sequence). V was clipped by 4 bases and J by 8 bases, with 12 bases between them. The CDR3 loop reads CASSSSSGYSPLHF. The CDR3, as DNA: TGTGCCAGCAGCTCGAGTTCGGGGTATTCACCCCTCCACTTT.

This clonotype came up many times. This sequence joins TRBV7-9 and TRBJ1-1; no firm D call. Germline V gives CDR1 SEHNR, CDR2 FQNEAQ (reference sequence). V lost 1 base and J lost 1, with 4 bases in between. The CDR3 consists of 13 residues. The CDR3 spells CASSLGTNTEAFF. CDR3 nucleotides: TGTGCCAGCAGCTTAGGGACGAACACTGAAGCTTTCTTT.

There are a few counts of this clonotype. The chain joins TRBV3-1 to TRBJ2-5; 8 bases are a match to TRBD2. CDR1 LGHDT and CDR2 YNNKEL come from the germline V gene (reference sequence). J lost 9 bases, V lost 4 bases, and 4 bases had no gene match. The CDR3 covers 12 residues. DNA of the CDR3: TGTGCCAGCAGCCTTAGCGGGGAGGCCCAGTACTTC. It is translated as CASSLSGEAQYF.

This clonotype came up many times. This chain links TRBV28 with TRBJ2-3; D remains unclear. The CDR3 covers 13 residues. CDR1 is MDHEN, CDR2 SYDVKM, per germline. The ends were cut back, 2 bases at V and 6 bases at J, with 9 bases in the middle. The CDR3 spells CASSLQPLDTQYF. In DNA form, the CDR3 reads TGTGCCAGCAGTTTACAACCCCTCGATACGCAGTATTTT.

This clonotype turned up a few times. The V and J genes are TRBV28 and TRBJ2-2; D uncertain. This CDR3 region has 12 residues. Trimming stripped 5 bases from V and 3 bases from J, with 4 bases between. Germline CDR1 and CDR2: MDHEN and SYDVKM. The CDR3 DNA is TGTGCCAGCAGTGGAGACACCGGGGAGCTGTTTTTT. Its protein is CASSGDTGELFF.

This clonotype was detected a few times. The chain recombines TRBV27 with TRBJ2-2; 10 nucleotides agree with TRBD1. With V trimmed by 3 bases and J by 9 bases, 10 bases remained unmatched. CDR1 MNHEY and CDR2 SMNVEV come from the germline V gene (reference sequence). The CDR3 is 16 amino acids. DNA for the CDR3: TGTGCCAGCAGTTTCTCCGGGACAGGGGTCCACCGGGAGCTGTTTTTT. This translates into CASSFSGTGVHRELFF.

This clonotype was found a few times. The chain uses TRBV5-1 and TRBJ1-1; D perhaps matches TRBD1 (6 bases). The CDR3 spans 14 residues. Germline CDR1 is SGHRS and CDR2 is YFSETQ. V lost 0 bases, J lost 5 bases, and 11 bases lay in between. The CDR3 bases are TGCGCCAGCAGCTTGGAACAGGGAGGTACTGAAGCTTTCTTT. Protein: CASSLEQGGTEAFF.

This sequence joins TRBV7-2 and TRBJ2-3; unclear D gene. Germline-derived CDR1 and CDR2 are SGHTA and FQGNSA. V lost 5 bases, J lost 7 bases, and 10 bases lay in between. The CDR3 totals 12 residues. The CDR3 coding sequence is TGTGCCAGCAGCCTCTTTAGGAATACGCAGTATTTT. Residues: CASSLFRNTQYF.

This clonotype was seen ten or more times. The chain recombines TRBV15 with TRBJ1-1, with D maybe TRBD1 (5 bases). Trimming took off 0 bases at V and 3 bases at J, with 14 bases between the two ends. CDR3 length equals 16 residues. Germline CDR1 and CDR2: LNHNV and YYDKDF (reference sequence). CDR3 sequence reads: CATSRDKGRLDTEAFF. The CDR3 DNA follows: TGTGCCACCAGCAGAGATAAGGGGCGGTTGGACACTGAAGCTTTCTTT.

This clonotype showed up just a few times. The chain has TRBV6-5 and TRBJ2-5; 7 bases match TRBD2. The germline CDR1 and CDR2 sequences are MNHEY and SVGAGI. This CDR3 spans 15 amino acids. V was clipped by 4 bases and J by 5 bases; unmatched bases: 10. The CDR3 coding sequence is TGTGCCAGCAGTTCCCGGACTAGTCGCTTGGAGACCCAGTACTTC. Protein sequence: CASSSRTSRLETQYF.

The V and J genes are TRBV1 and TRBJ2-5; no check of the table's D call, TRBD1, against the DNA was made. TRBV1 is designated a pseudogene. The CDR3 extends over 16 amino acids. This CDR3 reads CTSSQDEGRRQETQYF. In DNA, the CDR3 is TGCACCAGCAGCCAAGATGAGGGGAGAAGGCAAGAGACCCAGTACTTC.

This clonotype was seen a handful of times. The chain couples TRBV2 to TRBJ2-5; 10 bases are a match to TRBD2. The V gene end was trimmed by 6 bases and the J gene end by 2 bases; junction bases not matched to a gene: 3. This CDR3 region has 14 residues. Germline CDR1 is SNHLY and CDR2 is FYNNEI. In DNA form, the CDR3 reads TGTGCCAGCAGAGAGACTAGCGGGCAAGAGACCCAGTACTTC. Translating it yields CASRETSGQETQYF. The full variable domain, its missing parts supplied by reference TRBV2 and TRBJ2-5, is EPEVTQTPSHQVTQMGQEVILRCVPISNHLYFYWYRQILGQKVEFLVSFYNNEISEKSEIFDDQFSVERPDGSNFTLKIRSTKLEDSAMYFCASRETSGQETQYFGPGTRLLVL.

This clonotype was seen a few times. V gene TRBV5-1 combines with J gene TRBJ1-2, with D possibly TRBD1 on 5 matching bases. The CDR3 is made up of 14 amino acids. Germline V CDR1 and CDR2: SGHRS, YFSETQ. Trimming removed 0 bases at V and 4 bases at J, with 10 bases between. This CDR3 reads CASSLGAGTYGYTF. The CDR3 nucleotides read TGCGCCAGCAGCTTGGGAGCAGGGACCTATGGCTACACCTTC.

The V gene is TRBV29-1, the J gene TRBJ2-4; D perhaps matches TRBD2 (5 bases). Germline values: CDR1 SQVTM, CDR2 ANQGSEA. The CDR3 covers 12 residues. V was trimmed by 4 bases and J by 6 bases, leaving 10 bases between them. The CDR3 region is CSVGPAGNIQYF. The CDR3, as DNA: TGCAGCGTTGGGCCCGCGGGAAACATTCAGTACTTC.

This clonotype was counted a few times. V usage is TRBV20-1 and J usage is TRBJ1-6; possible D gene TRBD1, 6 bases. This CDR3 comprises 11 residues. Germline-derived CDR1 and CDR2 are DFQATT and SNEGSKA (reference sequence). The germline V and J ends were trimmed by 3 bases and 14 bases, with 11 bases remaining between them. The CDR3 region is CSARGRGTLHF. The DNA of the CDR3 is TGCAGTGCTAGGGGGAGGGGGACCCTCCACTTT.

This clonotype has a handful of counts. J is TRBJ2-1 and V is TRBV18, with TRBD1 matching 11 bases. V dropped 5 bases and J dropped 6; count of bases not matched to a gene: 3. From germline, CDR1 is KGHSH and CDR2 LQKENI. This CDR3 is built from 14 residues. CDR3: CASSGQGAGNEQFF. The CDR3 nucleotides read TGTGCCAGCTCAGGACAGGGGGCCGGCAATGAGCAGTTCTTC.

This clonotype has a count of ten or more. For the CDR3, the DNA is TGTGCCAGCACCGCCGACTCCCAGTATAATTCACCCCTCCACTTT. Its protein is CASTADSQYNSPLHF. The chain uses TRBV19 and TRBJ1-6, with D unresolved. Germline V CDR1 and CDR2: LNHDA, SQIVND (reference sequence). The CDR3 is made up of 15 amino acids. The V and J ends lost 9 bases and 4 bases respectively, with 16 bases between them.

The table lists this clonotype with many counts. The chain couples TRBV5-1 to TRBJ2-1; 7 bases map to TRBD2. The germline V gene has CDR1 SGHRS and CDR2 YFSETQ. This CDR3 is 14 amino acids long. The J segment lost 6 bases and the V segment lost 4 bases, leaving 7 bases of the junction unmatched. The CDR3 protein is CASSQRGGGNEQFF. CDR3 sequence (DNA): TGCGCCAGCAGCCAGCGGGGAGGAGGCAATGAGCAGTTCTTC.

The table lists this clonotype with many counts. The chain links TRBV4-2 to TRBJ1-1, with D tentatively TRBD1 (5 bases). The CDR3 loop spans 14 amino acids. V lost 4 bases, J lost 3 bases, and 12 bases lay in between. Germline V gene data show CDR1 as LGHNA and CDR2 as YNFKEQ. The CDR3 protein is CASSPPGAYTEAFF. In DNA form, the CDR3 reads TGTGCCAGCAGCCCCCCTGGGGCCTACACTGAAGCTTTCTTT.

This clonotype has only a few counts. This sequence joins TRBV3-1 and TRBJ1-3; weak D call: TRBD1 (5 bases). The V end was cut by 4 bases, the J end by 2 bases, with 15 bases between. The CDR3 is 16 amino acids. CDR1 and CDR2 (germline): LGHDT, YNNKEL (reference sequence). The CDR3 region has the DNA TGTGCCAGCAGCCCAGTGGGGCAACGGACTGGAAACACCATATATTTT. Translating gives CASSPVGQRTGNTIYF.

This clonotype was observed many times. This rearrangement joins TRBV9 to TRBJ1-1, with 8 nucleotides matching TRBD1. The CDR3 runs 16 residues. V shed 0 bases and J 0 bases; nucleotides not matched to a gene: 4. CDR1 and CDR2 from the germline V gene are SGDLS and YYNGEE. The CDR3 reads CASSVDQGAMNTEAFF. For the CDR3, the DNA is TGTGCCAGCAGCGTAGATCAGGGGGCAATGAACACTGAAGCTTTCTTT.

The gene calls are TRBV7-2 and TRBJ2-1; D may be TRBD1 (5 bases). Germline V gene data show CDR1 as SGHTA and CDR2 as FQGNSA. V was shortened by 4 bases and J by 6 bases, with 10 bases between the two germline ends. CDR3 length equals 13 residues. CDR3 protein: CTSSSGRSNEQFF. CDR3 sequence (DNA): TGTACCAGCAGCTCAGGGCGGTCCAATGAGCAGTTCTTC.

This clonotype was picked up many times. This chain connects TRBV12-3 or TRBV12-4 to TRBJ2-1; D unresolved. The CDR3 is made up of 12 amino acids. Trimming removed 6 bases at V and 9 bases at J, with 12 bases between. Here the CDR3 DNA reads TGTGCCAGCAGCCCCCTAGGCTCTGAGCAGTTCTTC. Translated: CASSPLGSEQFF.

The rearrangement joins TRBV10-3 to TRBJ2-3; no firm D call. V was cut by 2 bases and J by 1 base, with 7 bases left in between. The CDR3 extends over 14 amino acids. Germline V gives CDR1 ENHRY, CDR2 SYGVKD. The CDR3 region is CAISEVGRTDTQYF. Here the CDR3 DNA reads TGTGCCATCAGTGAGGTCGGTCGCACAGATACGCAGTATTTT.

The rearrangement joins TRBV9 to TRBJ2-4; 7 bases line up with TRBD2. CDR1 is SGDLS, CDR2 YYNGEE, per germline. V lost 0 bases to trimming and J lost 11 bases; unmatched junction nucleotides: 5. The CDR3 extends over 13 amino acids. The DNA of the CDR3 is TGTGCCAGCAGCGTAGATTGGGAGGGCCTTCAGTACTTC. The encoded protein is CASSVDWEGLQYF. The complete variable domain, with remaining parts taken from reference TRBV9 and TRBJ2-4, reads DSGVTQTPKHLITATGQRVTLRCSPRSGDLSVYWYQQSLDQGLQFLIQYYNGEERAKGNILERFSAQQFPDLHSELNLSSLELGDSALYFCASSVDWEGLQYFGAGTRLSVL.

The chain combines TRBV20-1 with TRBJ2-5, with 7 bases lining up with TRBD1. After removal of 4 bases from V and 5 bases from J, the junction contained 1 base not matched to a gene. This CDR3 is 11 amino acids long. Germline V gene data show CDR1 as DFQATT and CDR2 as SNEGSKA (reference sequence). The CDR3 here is CSAKQGETQYF. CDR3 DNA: TGCAGTGCTAAACAGGGGGAGACCCAGTACTTC.